This TCR beta chain was identified in a study of fetal regulatory T cell absence and autoimmunity. Data came from immunoSEQ multiplex PCR; TCRdb stores just in-frame clones and leaves some out. This sample has roughly 95,000 clones, with more than 70% found just once. Germline V gene data show CDR1 as MNHEY and CDR2 as SMNVEV (reference sequence). The CDR3 loop spans 15 amino acids. V was shortened by 3 bases and J by 3 bases, with 14 bases between the two germline ends. A remark on this clone: The antigen is unknown.

Study conclusions and caveats: Compared with cord blood, pancreas showed oligoclonal TCR enrichment, some clones over 80-fold.

The sequenced sample was pancreas tissue. The sequence derives from a male donor with IPEX syndrome. This rearrangement joins TRBV27 to TRBJ1-1; unclear D gene. The CDR3, as DNA: TGTGCCAGCAGTTTCGGTGGCGGAACCCACACTGAAGCTTTCTTT. Translating it yields CASSFGGGTHTEAFF.